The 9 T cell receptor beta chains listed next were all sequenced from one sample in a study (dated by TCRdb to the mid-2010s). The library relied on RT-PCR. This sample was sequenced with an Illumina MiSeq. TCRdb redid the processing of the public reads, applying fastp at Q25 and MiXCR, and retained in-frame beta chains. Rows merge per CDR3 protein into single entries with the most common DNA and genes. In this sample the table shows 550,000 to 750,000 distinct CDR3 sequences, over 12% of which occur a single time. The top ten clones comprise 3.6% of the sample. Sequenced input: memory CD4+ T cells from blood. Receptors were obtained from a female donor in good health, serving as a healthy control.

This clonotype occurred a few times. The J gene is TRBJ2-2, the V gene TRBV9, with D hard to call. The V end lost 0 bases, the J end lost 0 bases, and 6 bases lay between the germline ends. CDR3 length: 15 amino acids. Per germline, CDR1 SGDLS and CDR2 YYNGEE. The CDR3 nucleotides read TGTGCCAGCAGCGTAGGGTGGGCGAACACCGGGGAGCTGTTTTTT. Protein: CASSVGWANTGELFF. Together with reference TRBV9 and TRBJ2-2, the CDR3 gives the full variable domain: DSGVTQTPKHLITATGQRVTLRCSPRSGDLSVYWYQQSLDQGLQFLIQYYNGEERAKGNILERFSAQQFPDLHSELNLSSLELGDSALYFCASSVGWANTGELFFGEGSRLTVL.

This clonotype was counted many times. The CDR3 spells CASSQVDGLAGYEQYF. The DNA of the CDR3 is TGTGCCAGCAGCCAAGTCGATGGGCTAGCGGGTTACGAGCAGTACTTC. V usage is TRBV4-2 and J usage is TRBJ2-7; 8 bases map to TRBD2. The V and J ends lost 1 base and 4 bases, in that order; junction bases with no gene match: 9. This CDR3 is 16 amino acids long. Germline loops: CDR1 LGHNA, CDR2 YNFKEQ.

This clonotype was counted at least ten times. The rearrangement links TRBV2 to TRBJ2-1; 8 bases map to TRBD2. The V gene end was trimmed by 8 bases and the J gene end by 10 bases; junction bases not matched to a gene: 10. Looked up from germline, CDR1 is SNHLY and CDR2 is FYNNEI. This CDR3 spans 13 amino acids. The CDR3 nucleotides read TGTGCCAGCTACCAGCGGGAGAATAGGGAGCAGTTCTTC. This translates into CASYQRENREQFF.

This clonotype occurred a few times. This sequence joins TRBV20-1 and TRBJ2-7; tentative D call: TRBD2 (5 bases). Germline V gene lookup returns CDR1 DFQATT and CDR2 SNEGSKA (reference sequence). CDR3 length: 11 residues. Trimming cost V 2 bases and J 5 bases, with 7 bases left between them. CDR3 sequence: CSARKGDEQYF. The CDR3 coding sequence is TGCAGTGCTAGAAAGGGAGACGAGCAGTACTTC.

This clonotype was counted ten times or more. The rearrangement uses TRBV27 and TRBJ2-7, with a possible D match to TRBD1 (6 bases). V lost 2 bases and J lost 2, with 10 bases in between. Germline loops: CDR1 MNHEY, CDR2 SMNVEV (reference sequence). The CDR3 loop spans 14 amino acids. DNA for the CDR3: TGTGCCAGCAGTTTAAGCCCAGGGGCCTACGAGCAGTACTTC. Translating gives CASSLSPGAYEQYF.

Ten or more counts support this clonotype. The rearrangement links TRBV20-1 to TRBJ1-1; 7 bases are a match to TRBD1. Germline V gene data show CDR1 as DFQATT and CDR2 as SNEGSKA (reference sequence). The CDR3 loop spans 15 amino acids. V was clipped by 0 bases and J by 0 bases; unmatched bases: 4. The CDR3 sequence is CSARESDRMNTEAFF. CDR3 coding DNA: TGCAGTGCTAGAGAATCGGACAGGATGAACACTGAAGCTTTCTTT.

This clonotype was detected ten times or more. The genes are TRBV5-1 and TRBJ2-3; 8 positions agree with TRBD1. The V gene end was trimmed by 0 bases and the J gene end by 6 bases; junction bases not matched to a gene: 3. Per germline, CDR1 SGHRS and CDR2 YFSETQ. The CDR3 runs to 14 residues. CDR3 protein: CASSLGQGLDTQYF. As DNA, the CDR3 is TGCGCCAGCAGCTTGGGACAGGGGTTGGATACGCAGTATTTT.

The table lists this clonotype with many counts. The CDR3 coding sequence is TGCGCCAGCAGACCTCGATTGGGGCAAGAGACCCAGTACTTC. Translation: CASRPRLGQETQYF. The V and J genes are TRBV5-1 and TRBJ2-5; D is unresolved. Trimming took 5 bases from V and 2 from J, leaving 13 bases between them. The CDR3 runs to 14 residues. Germline-derived CDR1 and CDR2 are SGHRS and YFSETQ.

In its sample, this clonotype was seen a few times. In DNA, the CDR3 is TGCGCCAGCAGGGTTTCCTGGACAGGGGCCACTGAAGCTTTCTTT. Translation gives CASRVSWTGATEAFF. The J gene is TRBJ1-1, the V gene TRBV5-1, with 9 bases fitting TRBD1. This CDR3 has 15 residues. Losses at the gene ends were 5 bases for V and 4 bases for J; bases not matched to a gene: 9. CDR1 SGHRS and CDR2 YFSETQ come from the germline V gene.